This T cell receptor (beta chain) comes out of a study of T-cell memory formation after mild COVID-19. There are a few counts of this clonotype. TCRdb re-analysed the 5' RACE reads in MiXCR, keeping a single row per CDR3 protein. The sample lists a few hundred thousand distinct CDR3 sequences, approximately 16% occurring once. The CDR3 runs to 16 residues. Germline V gene data show CDR1 as ENHRY and CDR2 as SYGVKD. Trimming took 6 bases from V and 0 from J, leaving 16 bases between them. Sequencing was carried out using PBMCs or a T cell subset sorted from them (not recorded which). The sequence was obtained from a man younger than 30 who had mild COVID-19 (a few samples of this study predate the infection). Cell type and time point are not known. The chain has TRBV10-3 and TRBJ2-3; possibly TRBD2 for D (5 bases). CDR3 sequence: CAISGVAYPSTDTQYF. The CDR3 nucleotides read TGTGCCATCAGCGGAGTAGCGTACCCTAGCACAGATACGCAGTATTTT.